The 10 T cell receptor beta chains below all came from one sample that was sequenced in a study of tissue T cells after allogeneic stem cell transplantation. The sample's time point: mouse harvest day 7 after allogeneic transplant. The graft held 10^6 splenic CD5+ T cells and 10^7 T-cell-depleted bone marrow cells. Generated by immunoSEQ multiplex PCR, the TCRdb table keeps only in-frame clones and is missing some. The data contain more than 5,000 clones, 51% of them singletons. Sequenced: gut tissue. These receptors all come from a female BALB/c mouse given C57BL/6 T cells with graft-versus-host disease after an allogeneic hematopoietic cell transplant.

This clone was counted a few times. Genes here carry mouse names. The CDR3 extends 1 residue past the end of the read, so its final part is completed from the germline J gene. The chain is built from TRBV12-2 and TRBJ2-7; 8 bases fit TRBD2. The CDR3 has 14 residues. CDR1 is SGHLS and CDR2 is HYDKME in the germline V gene. After removal of 0 bases from V and 7 bases from J, the junction contained 7 bases not matched to a gene. This CDR3 reads CASSLGGGRREQYF. The sequenced CDR3 bases are TGTGCCAGCTCTCTCGGGGGGGGGCGCCGAGAACAGTAC.

Regarding this clone: Genes and germline come from the mouse. The CDR3 end is not reached by the read, which stops 1 residue before it; the germline J gene fills it in. The chain joins TRBV23 to TRBJ2-4; no check of the table's D call, TRBD2, against the DNA was made. CDR3 length equals 15 residues. Germline-derived CDR1 and CDR2 are KGHTA and FQNQQP. The sequenced part of the CDR3 DNA is TGCTCCAGCAGTGGGACTGGGGGGAGTCAAAACACCTTGTAC. As protein: CSSSGTGGSQNTLY. The whole CDR3 sequence reads CSSSGTGGSQNTLYF.

Worth noting for this clone: Germline and genes: mouse. The CDR3 end is not reached by the read, which stops 1 residue before it; the germline J gene fills it in. The gene calls are TRBV31 and TRBJ1-1; D gene ambiguous. The CDR3 loop spans 13 amino acids. Germline V gene lookup returns CDR1 GKSSPN and CDR2 SITVG. Trimming removed 0 bases at V and 0 bases at J, with 5 bases between. CDR3 sequence reads: CAWSLDANTEVFF. The covered CDR3 bases are TGTGCCTGGAGTCTGGATGCAAACACAGAAGTCTTC.

Comment on this clone: Gene names refer to mouse genes. The read stops 1 residue short of the end of the CDR3; the missing end is completed from the germline J gene. V gene TRBV26 combines with J gene TRBJ2-3; TRBD1 matches 11 bases. The CDR3 covers 16 residues. The V gene's germline CDR1 is KGHPV and CDR2 FQNQEV (reference sequence). V shed 4 bases, J shed 0 bases, and the junction held 3 bases outside the gene matches. The chain's CDR3 is CASSRDRGSSAETLYF. The sequenced CDR3 bases are TGTGCCAGCAGTCGGGACAGGGGGTCTAGTGCAGAAACGCTGTAT.

With respect to this clone: Genes here carry mouse names. Read coverage stops 1 residue before the CDR3 terminus; the germline J gene supplies the remainder. The chain joins TRBV5 to TRBJ1-1; D not certain. The CDR3 runs 15 residues. Trimming cost V 0 bases and J 0 bases, with 8 bases left between them. CDR1 and CDR2 (germline): LGHNA, YNLKQL (reference sequence). The CDR3 sequence is CASSQDAGANTEVFF. The part of the CDR3 DNA that was read is TGTGCCAGCAGCCAAGACGCGGGTGCAAACACAGAAGTCTTC.

Remarks on this clone: Any gene name here is a mouse gene name. The read stops 1 residue short of the end of the CDR3; the missing end is completed from the germline J gene. V is TRBV26 and J is TRBJ2-1, with D perhaps matching TRBD1 or TRBD2 (5 bases each). With 1 base removed from V and 5 bases from J, the gap between germline ends came to 9 bases. This CDR3 is built from 14 residues. Germline CDR1 is KGHPV and CDR2 is FQNQEV (reference sequence). The CDR3 is CASSLWGRDAEQFF. The sequenced part of the CDR3 DNA is TGTGCCAGCAGTCTGTGGGGGAGGGATGCTGAGCAGTTC.

This clone showed up just once. Gene names refer to mouse genes. Read coverage stops 1 residue before the CDR3 terminus; the germline J gene supplies the remainder. The chain has TRBV19 and TRBJ2-3; possible D gene TRBD1, 6 bases. The CDR3 is made up of 14 amino acids. CDR1 FNHDT and CDR2 SITEND come from the germline V gene (reference sequence). Trimming stripped 3 bases from V and 1 base from J, with 9 bases between. The CDR3 spells CASSTQGGAETLYF. The DNA read from the CDR3 is TGTGCCAGCAGTACACAGGGAGGTGCAGAAACGCTGTAT.

On this clone itself: Each gene name is a mouse one. The read falls 1 residue short of the CDR3 end, and the missing part is taken from the germline J gene. The gene calls are TRBV19 and TRBJ1-6; 11 bases match TRBD1. TRBJ1-6 is noted as an ORF with a role that remains uncertain. Looked up from germline, CDR1 is FNHDT and CDR2 is SITEND (reference sequence). CDR3 size: 14 residues. V lost 5 bases, J lost 7 bases, and 2 bases stayed unmatched. The part of the CDR3 DNA that was read is TGTGCCAGCAGCCGGGACAGGGGGAATTCGCCCCTCTAC. This sequence encodes CASSRDRGNSPLY. In full, the CDR3 reads CASSRDRGNSPLYF.

This clone has only a few counts. Gene names and germline match the mouse. The read gets to within 1 residue of the CDR3 end, and the germline J gene fills in the rest. The gene calls are TRBV16 and TRBJ1-3; unclear D gene. V was clipped by 1 base and J by 0 bases, with 1 base between them. In germline, CDR1 is SGHSA, CDR2 FRNQAP. CDR3 length: 13 amino acids. CDR3: CASSLGSGNTLYF. Partial CDR3 DNA: TGTGCAAGCAGCTTAGGTTCTGGAAATACGCTCTAT.

This clone was detected only once. The gene symbols are mouse symbols. The CDR3 protein is CASSPDWGSYAEQFF. Incomplete CDR3 DNA: TGTGCCAGCAGCCCCGACTGGGGGTCCTATGCTGAGCAGTTC. This sequence joins TRBV4 and TRBJ2-1; 9 bases fit TRBD2. The CDR3 end lies 1 residue beyond the end of the read and is filled in from the germline J gene. The CDR3 runs 15 residues. CDR1 and CDR2 from the germline V gene are LGHDT and YNNKQL (reference sequence). V dropped 5 bases and J dropped 3; count of bases not matched to a gene: 5.